A single sample gave rise to the 8 T cell receptor beta chains below, sequenced in a study of human CD8 memory T cell subsets (TCRdb year 2020). Reads for this sample came from a NextSeq 550. A Human TCR Profiling Kit was used to prepare UMI-labeled 5' RACE TCRbeta libraries. Once TCRdb had reprocessed the reads, it stored one entry per CDR3 protein sequence and supplied no DNA. The sample's clone listing holds some 9,600 distinct CDR3 sequences. The ten largest clonotypes hold roughly 9% of the sample. The sequenced sample consisted of CD8+ stem-like memory T cells (TSCM and TCM) sorted from PBMCs. Sample cell subset or site, as interpreted from the label and publication: stem-like memory CD8 T cells (TSTEM), CCR7+ PD-1- TIGIT-. The receptors stem from a human donor in good health.

V gene TRBV18 combines with J gene TRBJ1-2. This CDR3 has 15 residues. Germline CDR1 KGHSH, CDR2 LQKENI. The CDR3 spells CASYQQTDTMAGYTF.

CDR3 loop: CASSLGGHNEQFF. The chain uses TRBV5-1 and TRBJ2-1. Germline CDR1 reads SGHRS; CDR2 reads YFSETQ. The CDR3 length is 13 residues.

The V and J genes are TRBV28 and TRBJ1-2. CDR1 is MDHEN, CDR2 SYDVKM, per germline. The length of the CDR3 is 15 residues. The CDR3 loop reads CASSSGRTANYGYTF.

The genes are TRBV15 and TRBJ2-1; TCRdb's assignment of TRBD1 cannot be checked, as there is no DNA. This CDR3 region has 16 residues. The V gene's germline CDR1 is LNHNV and CDR2 YYDKDF (reference sequence). CDR3 in amino acids: CATSGRGGQGYNEQFF.

The chain is built from TRBV7-8 and TRBJ2-5; TCRdb outputs TRBD2, but without DNA this stays unchecked. Germline assignment: CDR1 SGHVS and CDR2 FQNEAQ. The CDR3 is 13 amino acids. The CDR3 here is CASSLEGWETQYF.

This clonotype is identified as medium-sized from frequency. The chain links TRBV6-4 to TRBJ2-7. Germline V gene lookup returns CDR1 MRHNA and CDR2 SNTAGT. The CDR3 contains 16 residues. The CDR3 loop is CASSDQGQAASYEQYF.

The V gene is TRBV28, the J gene TRBJ2-7; absent DNA, TCRdb's TRBD1 call cannot be checked. Per the germline V gene, CDR1 is MDHEN and CDR2 is SYDVKM. The CDR3 contains 15 residues. CDR3 sequence reads: CASSFGDRGTYEQYF. The variable domain in full, with the rest retrieved from reference TRBV28 and TRBJ2-7, is DVKVTQSSRYLVKRTGEKVFLECVQDMDHENMFWYRQDPGLGLRLIYFSYDVKMKEKGDIPEGYSVSREKKERFSLILESASTNQTSMYLCASSFGDRGTYEQYFGPGTRLTVT.

This clonotype is medium-sized by frequency. The chain joins TRBV2 to TRBJ2-2; TCRdb indicates TRBD2, and absent DNA this call remains unverified. The V gene's germline CDR1 is SNHLY and CDR2 FYNNEI. CDR3 length: 14 amino acids. The CDR3 loop is CASSERPPVGELFF.